The entry that follows covers one TCR beta chain sequence. This sample is part of a study of Ad26.COV2.S vaccination and SARS-CoV-2 variants. CDR3 length: 15 amino acids. CDR1 is SGDLS and CDR2 is YYNGEE in the germline V gene. Between the trimmed V and J ends, which lost 4 bases and 0 bases, there was a span of 11 bases. The treatment denotes: 15 to 20 received Ad26.COV2.S at low or high dose, single or two shots; 5 received placebo; per-sample allocation not given. Samples were taken on day 63 after the first vaccine or placebo injection. The study used a vaccine consisting of an Ad26 vector that expressed Wuhan-strain SARS-CoV-2 spike. The method was immunoSEQ multiplex PCR; TCRdb's version includes in-frame clones alone and lacks a portion of them. The data contain some 340,000 clones, about 86% of them singletons.

The chain combines TRBV9 with TRBJ1-3; D gene unclear. The origin of this receptor is a person aged 18-60 years who received the Ad26.COV2.S COVID-19 vaccine or a placebo. Material: peripheral blood, obtained in a trial of Ad26.COV2.S vaccine versus placebo. CDR3 in amino acids: CASSPLLGSGNTIYF. In DNA, the CDR3 is TGTGCCAGCAGCCCCCTGCTGGGCTCTGGAAACACCATATATTTT.